This TCR beta chain was retrieved from a study of identical twins. General study points: Weaker excess sharing between twins was seen in beta out-of-frame sequences. Within monozygotic twins, out-of-frame TCR alpha sharing was underestimated by the models. Compared with unrelated sharing, twin-shared out-of-frame alpha sequences had more low-probability sequences.

On this clonotype itself: Its antigen is still unknown.

Carrying unique molecular identifiers, the cDNA also gained a universal primer site through template switching. TCRdb called the 5' RACE reads again in MiXCR, with one record for every CDR3 protein. The sample carries around 570,000 distinct CDR3 sequences, around a tenth recorded once. This sample was also put to use in a study of yellow fever vaccine responses in identical twins.

This TCR derives from a woman younger than 30 in good health. Input material: PBMCs.

CDR3 in DNA: TGTGCCAGCAGCTTAGGGACACCAACTAATGAAAAACTGTTTTTT. This translates into CASSLGTPTNEKLFF. The chain recombines TRBV7-9 with TRBJ1-4; a possible D gene is TRBD1 (5 bases). Deletions cut 1 base from V and 0 bases from J, with 6 bases between. From germline, CDR1 is SEHNR and CDR2 FQNEAQ (reference sequence). The CDR3 is made up of 15 amino acids. The full variable domain, rest sourced from reference TRBV7-9 and TRBJ1-4, is DTGVSQNPRHKITKRGQNVTFRCDPISEHNRLYWYRQTLGQGPEFLTYFQNEAQLEKSRLLSDRFSAERPKGSFSTLEIQRTEQGDSAMYLCASSLGTPTNEKLFFGSGTQLSVL.